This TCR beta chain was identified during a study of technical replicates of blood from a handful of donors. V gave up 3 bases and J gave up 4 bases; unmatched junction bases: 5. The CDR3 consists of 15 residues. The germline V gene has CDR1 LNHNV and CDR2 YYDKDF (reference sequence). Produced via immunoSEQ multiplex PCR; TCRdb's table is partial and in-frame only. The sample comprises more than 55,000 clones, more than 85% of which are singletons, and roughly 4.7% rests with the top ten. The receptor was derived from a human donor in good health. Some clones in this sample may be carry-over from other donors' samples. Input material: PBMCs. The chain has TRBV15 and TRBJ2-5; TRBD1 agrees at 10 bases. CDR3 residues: CATSRSDRGRETQYF. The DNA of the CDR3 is TGTGCCACCAGCAGGTCAGACAGGGGGCGAGAGACCCAGTACTTC.